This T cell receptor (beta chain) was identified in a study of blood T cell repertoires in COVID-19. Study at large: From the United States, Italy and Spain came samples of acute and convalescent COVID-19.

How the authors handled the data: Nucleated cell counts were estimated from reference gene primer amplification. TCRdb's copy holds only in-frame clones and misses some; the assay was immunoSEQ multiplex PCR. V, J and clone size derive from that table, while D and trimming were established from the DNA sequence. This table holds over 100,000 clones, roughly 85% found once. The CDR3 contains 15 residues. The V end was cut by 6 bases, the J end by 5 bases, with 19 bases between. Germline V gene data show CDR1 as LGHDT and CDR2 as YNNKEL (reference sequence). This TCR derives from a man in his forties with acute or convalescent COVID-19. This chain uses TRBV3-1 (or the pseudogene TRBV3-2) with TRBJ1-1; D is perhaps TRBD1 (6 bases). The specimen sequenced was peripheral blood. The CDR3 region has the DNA TGTGCCAGCAGAACAGGGACGGGGTGGGAAACTGAAGCTTTCTTT. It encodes CASRTGTGWETEAFF.